The 2 T cell receptor beta chains below all came from one sample that was sequenced in a study of blood T cell repertoires in COVID-19. Generated by immunoSEQ multiplex PCR, the TCRdb table keeps only in-frame clones and is missing some. The table lists tens of thousands of clones, roughly 80% of them singletons. The sequenced sample was peripheral blood. The source of these receptors is a woman aged 45-60 years with active or convalescent COVID-19.

This clone was observed a handful of times. The chain links TRBV19 to TRBJ1-2; TRBD1 is a possible D gene (5 bases). CDR1 is LNHDA, CDR2 SQIVND, per germline (reference sequence). This CDR3 is 13 amino acids long. V dropped 6 bases and J dropped 8 bases, with 16 bases sitting between them. CDR3 protein: CASSTQVGGGYTF. In DNA form, the CDR3 reads TGTGCCAGTAGCACCCAGGTGGGGGGGGGCTACACCTTC.

This clone was found once. The chain is built from TRBV3-1 (or the pseudogene TRBV3-2) and TRBJ1-1; 7 bases agree with TRBD1. Germline loops: CDR1 LGHDT, CDR2 YNNKEL (reference sequence). V was pared by 5 bases and J by 5 bases, with 8 bases of the junction left unmatched. The CDR3 runs to 14 residues. CDR3 residues: CASSASDRATEAFF. DNA of the CDR3: TGTGCCAGCAGCGCCTCCGACAGGGCTACTGAAGCTTTCTTT.